The entry below gives a single T cell receptor beta chain sequence along with its context. Its target is unknown. The data derive from a study of CD8+ T cells in alopecia areata. Study-level findings and limits: Relative to normal scalp, lesional scalp, especially alopecia totalis/universalis, showed higher clonality.

Germline CDR1 SGHTA, CDR2 FQGNSA. V gave up 1 base and J gave up 3 bases, with 16 bases separating them. The CDR3 runs 16 residues. Extracted RNA was reverse transcribed into cDNA, the sequencing template. TCRdb's table, derived via immunoSEQ multiplex PCR, lists solely in-frame clones and lacks some. The sample shows some 130,000 clones, around three fifths of them seen only once. Sorting separated CD4+ and CD8+ T cells out of PBMCs. This TCR was recovered from a human donor with alopecia areata. The chain recombines TRBV7-2 with TRBJ2-7; D is possibly TRBD1 (6 bases). This sample comprised CD4+ T cells sorted from blood, obtained at week 0. CDR3 in amino acids: CASSLVGVTGDYEQYF. For the CDR3, the DNA is TGTGCCAGCAGCTTAGTCGGGGTGACAGGCGACTACGAGCAGTACTTC.